The clone carrying this T cell receptor (beta chain) has just a few counts. This sample stems from a study of CD8 T cells in ankylosing spondylitis. TCRdb reprocessed the 5' RACE reads with MiXCR, giving one entry per CDR3 protein. This table holds approximately 200,000 distinct CDR3 sequences, around 13% found once. The CDR3 is 17 residues long. The germline V gene has CDR1 SNHLY and CDR2 FYNNEI. V dropped 7 bases and J dropped 1; count of bases not matched to a gene: 10. The receptor's source is a male donor with ankylosing spondylitis or in good health (not recorded which). The gene calls are TRBV2 and TRBJ2-3, with 11 bases aligning to TRBD2. The sequenced sample was blood, either unsorted or a sorted T cell fraction (not recorded which). The CDR3 here is CASKVLAGGGGTDTQYF. The CDR3 bases are TGTGCCAGCAAGGTGCTAGCGGGGGGAGGGGGCACAGATACGCAGTATTTT.